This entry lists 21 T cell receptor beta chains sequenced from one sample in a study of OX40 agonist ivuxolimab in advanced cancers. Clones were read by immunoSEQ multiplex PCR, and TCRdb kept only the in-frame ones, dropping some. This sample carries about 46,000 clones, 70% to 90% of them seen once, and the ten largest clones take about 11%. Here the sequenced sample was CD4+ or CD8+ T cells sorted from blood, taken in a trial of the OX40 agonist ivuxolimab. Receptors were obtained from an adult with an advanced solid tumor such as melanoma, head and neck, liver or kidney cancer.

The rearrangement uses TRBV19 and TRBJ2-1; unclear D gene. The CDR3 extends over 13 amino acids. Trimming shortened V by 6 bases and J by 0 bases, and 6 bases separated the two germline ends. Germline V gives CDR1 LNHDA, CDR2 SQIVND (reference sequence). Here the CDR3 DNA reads TGTGCCAGTAGCCTTGGCTCCTACAATGAGCAGTTCTTC. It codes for CASSLGSYNEQFF.

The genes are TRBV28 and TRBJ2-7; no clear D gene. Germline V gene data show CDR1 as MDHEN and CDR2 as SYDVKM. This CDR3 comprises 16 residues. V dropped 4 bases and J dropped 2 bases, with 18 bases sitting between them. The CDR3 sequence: CASSSRRLISPYEQYF. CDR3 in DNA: TGTGCCAGCAGTTCCAGACGACTTATCAGCCCCTACGAGCAGTACTTC.

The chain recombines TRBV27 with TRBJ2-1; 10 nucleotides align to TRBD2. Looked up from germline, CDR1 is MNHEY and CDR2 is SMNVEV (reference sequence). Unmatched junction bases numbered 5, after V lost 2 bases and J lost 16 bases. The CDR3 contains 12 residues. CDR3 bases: TGTGCCAGCAGTTTAAGCGGGAGGGCCCTATTCTTC. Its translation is CASSLSGRALFF.

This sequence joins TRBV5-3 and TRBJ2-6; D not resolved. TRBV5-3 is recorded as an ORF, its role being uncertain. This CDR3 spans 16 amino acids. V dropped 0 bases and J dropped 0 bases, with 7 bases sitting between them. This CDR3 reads CARSLAAASGANVLTF. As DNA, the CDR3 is TGTGCCAGAAGCTTGGCCGCAGCCTCTGGGGCCAACGTCCTGACTTTC.

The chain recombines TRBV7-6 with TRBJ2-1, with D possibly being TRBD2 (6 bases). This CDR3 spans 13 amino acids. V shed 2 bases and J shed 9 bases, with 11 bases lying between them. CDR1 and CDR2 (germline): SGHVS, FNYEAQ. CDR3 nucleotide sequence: TGTGCCAGCAGCTTAAATGGGGACTCTGAGCAGTTCTTC. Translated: CASSLNGDSEQFF.

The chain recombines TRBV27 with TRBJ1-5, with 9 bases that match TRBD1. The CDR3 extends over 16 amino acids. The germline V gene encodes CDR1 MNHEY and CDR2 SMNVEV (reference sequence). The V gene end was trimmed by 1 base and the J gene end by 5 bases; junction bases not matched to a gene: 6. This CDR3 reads CASSLYLGQGDQPQHF. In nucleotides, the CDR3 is TGTGCCAGCAGTTTATATCTGGGACAGGGAGATCAGCCCCAGCATTTT.

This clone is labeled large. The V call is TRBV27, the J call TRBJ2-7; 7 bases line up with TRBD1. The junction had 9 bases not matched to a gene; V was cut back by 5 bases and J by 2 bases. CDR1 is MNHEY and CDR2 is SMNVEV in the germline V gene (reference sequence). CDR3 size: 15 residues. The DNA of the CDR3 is TGTGCCAGCAGTACTTTCGGGACAGTCCCCTACGAGCAGTACTTC. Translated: CASSTFGTVPYEQYF.

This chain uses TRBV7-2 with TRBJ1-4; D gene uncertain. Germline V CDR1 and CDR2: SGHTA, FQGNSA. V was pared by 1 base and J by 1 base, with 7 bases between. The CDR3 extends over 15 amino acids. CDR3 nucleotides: TGTGCCAGCAGCTTAGTGGAGGGAACTAATGAAAAACTGTTTTTT. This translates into CASSLVEGTNEKLFF.

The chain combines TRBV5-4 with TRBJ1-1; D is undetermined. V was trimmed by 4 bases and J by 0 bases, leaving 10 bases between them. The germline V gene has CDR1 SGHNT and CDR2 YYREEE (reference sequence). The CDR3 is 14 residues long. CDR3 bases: TGTGCCAGCAGCCCTGGAAGGGTGAACACTGAAGCTTTCTTT. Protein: CASSPGRVNTEAFF.

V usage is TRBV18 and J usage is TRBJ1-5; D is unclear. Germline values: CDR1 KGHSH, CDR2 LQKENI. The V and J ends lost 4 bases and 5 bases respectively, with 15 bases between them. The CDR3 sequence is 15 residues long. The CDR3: CASSHAHSEDQPQHF. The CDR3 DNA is TGTGCCAGCTCACATGCTCACAGCGAGGATCAGCCCCAGCATTTT.

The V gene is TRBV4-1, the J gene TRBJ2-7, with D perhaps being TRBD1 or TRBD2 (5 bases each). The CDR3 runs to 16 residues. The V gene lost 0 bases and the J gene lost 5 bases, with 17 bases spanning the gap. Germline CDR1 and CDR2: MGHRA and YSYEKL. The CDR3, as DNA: TGCGCCAGCAGCCAAGATATCCGGGCCGGGGCGCACGAGCAGTACTTC. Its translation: CASSQDIRAGAHEQYF.

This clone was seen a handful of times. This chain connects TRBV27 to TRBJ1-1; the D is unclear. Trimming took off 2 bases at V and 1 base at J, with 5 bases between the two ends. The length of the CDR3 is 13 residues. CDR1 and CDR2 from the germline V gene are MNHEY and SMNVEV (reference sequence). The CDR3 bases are TGTGCCAGCAGTTTAATGACGAACACTGAAGCTTTCTTT. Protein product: CASSLMTNTEAFF.

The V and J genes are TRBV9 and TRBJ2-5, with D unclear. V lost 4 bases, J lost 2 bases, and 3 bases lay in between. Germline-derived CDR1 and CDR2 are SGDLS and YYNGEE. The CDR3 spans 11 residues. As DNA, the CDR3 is TGTGCCAGCAGCCAACAAGAGACCCAGTACTTC. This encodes CASSQQETQYF.

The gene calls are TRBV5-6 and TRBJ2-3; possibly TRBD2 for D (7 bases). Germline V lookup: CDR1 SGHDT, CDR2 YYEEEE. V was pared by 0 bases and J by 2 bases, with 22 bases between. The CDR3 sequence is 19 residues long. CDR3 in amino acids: CASSLEGGVALQHTDTQYF. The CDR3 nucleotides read TGTGCCAGCAGCTTGGAAGGGGGGGTAGCCCTACAACACACAGATACGCAGTATTTT.

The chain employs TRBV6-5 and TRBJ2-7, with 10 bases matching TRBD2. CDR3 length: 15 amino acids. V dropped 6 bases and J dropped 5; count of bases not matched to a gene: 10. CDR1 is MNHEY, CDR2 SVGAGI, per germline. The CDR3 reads CASSLASGSAHEQYF. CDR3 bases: TGTGCCAGCAGCCTTGCTAGCGGGAGTGCCCACGAGCAGTACTTC.

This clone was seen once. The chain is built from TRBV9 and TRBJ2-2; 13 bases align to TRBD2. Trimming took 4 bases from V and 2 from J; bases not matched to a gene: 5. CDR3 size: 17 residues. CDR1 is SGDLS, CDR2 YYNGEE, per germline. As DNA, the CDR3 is TGTGCCAGCAGCCTGACTAGCGGGGGGTATAACACCGGGGAGCTGTTTTTT. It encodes CASSLTSGGYNTGELFF.

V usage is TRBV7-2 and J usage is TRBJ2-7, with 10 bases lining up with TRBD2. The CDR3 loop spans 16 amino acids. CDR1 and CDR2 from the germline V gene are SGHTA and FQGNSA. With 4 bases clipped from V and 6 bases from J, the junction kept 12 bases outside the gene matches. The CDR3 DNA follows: TGTGCCAGCAGCTCCCACTTGAGCGGGAGGGCCCCCGAGCAGTACTTC. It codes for CASSSHLSGRAPEQYF.

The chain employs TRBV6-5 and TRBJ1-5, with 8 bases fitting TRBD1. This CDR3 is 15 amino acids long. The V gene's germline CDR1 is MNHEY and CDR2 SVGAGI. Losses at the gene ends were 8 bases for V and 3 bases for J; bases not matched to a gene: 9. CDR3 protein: CASRYGQGDNQPQHF. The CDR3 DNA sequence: TGTGCCAGCCGCTACGGACAGGGCGACAATCAGCCCCAGCATTTT.

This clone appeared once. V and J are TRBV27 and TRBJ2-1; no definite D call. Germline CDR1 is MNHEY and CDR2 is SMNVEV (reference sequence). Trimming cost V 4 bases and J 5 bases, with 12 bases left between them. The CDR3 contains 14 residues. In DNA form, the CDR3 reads TGTGCCAGCAGTTCAGGAGCTAGGCACAATGAGCAGTTCTTC. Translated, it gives CASSSGARHNEQFF.

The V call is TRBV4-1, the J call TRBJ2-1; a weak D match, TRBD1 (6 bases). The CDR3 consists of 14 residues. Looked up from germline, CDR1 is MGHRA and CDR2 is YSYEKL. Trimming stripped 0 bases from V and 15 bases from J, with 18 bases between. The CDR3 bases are TGCGCCAGCAGCCAAGATCGATGGCCTAGGGGGAGGTTCTTC. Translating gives CASSQDRWPRGRFF.

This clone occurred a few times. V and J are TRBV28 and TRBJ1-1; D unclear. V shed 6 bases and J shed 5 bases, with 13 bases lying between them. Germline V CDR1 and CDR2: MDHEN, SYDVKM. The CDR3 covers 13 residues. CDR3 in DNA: TGTGCCAGCAGAATGGACGGTAAGACTGAAGCTTTCTTT. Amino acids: CASRMDGKTEAFF.